Listed below are T cell receptor beta chains from one sample, sequenced in a study of T cell responses to AZD1222 COVID-19 vaccine. Sequencing used immunoSEQ multiplex PCR; TCRdb keeps in-frame clones, though not all of them. The repertoire holds approximately 220,000 clones, roughly 91% seen once, with approximately 1% in the top ten. The sequencing here drew on peripheral blood, taken on day 0 of MenACWY control vaccination. These receptors were obtained from an adult in good health. Each CDR3 is given with its conserved first and last residue. A D gene is named only where the DNA matches it firmly. Size values are once, few and many counts, or a class for expanded clones, and some rows have none.

clone_size d_call j_call v_call cdr3_aa cdr3_nt
once NA TRBJ2-2 TRBV30 CASRGRADTGELFF TGTGCCTCAAGGGGCAGGGCGGACACCGGGGAGCTGTTTTTT
NA NA TRBJ1-1 TRBV30 CAWSPRTASNTEAFF TGTGCCTGGAGTCCCCGGACAGCTTCGAACACTGAAGCTTTCTTT
NA NA TRBJ2-6 TRBV12-5 CASGWGHLSGANVLTF TGTGCTAGTGGTTGGGGACACCTCTCTGGGGCCAACGTCCTGACTTTC
NA NA TRBJ1-1 TRBV5-1 CASSLVAGTEAFF TGCGCCAGCAGCTTGGTCGCGGGCACTGAAGCCTTCTTT
NA NA TRBJ2-3 TRBV19 CASSPGHSSTDTQYF TGTGCCAGTAGTCCAGGTCACAGTAGCACAGATACGCAGTATTTT
NA NA TRBJ1-5 TRBV5-8 CASSLGQPQHF TGTGCCAGCAGCTTGGGACAGCCCCAGCATTTT
NA NA TRBJ2-7 TRBV28 CASSLFAGINEQYF TGTGCCAGCAGTTTATTTGCGGGGATCAACGAGCAGTACTTC
NA NA TRBJ2-5 TRBV7-2 CASSAGGAGETQYF TGTGCCAGCAGCGCAGGGGGGGCAGGAGAGACCCAGTACTTC
NA TRBD2 TRBJ2-1 TRBV4-2 CASSQVGDSGGTEQFF TGTGCCAGCAGCCAAGTAGGTGATAGCGGGGGCACTGAGCAGTTCTTC
NA NA TRBJ2-3 TRBV19 CASSGGPSGGDTQYF TGTGCCAGTAGTGGGGGACCCAGTGGCGGGGATACGCAGTATTTT
NA NA TRBJ2-5 TRBV5-4 CASSLLREGETQYF TGTGCCAGCAGCTTACTACGGGAAGGAGAGACCCAGTACTTC
few NA TRBJ2-2 TRBV4-2 CASSQDGQVNGELFF TGTGCCAGCAGCCAAGATGGTCAGGTTAACGGGGAGCTGTTTTTT
NA TRBD2 TRBJ2-1 TRBV6-5 CASSERGYNEQFF TGTGCCAGCAGCGAGCGGGGGTACAATGAGCAGTTCTTC
NA NA TRBJ1-2 TRBV7-2 CASSLAGRDYGYTF TGTGCCAGCAGCTTAGCTGGGCGAGACTATGGCTACACCTTC
NA NA TRBJ2-3 TRBV4-1 CASSLAVTLAFGTQYF TGCGCCAGCAGCCTGGCGGTTACCCTCGCATTTGGTACGCAGTATTTT
NA NA TRBJ1-1 TRBV6-5 CASSYGGGNTEAFF TGTGCCAGCAGTTACGGGGGGGGGAACACTGAAGCTTTCTTT
NA NA TRBJ1-1 TRBV14 CASSHLPWGGNTEAFF TGTGCCAGCAGCCATCTCCCGTGGGGGGGGAACACTGAAGCTTTCTTT
once NA TRBJ2-5 TRBV5-4 CASSLETARDQETQYF TGTGCCAGCAGCTTGGAAACCGCCCGGGATCAAGAGACCCAGTACTTC
NA NA TRBJ1-6 TRBV3-1/TRBV3-2 CASSLRSSYNSPLHF TGTGCCAGCAGCCTCAGGAGCTCCTATAATTCACCCCTCCACTTT
NA TRBD1 TRBJ1-1 TRBV4-3 CASSRGTGGTEAFF TGCGCCAGCAGCCGCGGGACAGGGGGCACTGAAGCTTTCTTT
NA NA TRBJ2-1 TRBV6-6 CASSGVDLYNEQFF TGTGCCAGCAGTGGAGTAGATTTATACAATGAGCAGTTCTTC
NA TRBD2 TRBJ2-2 TRBV7-9 CASSFRGGAGELFF TGTGCCAGCTCCTTTCGGGGGGGCGCCGGGGAGCTGTTTTTT
NA TRBD1 TRBJ1-6 TRBV2 CASSYRGINSPLHF TGTGCCAGCAGTTACAGGGGAATTAATTCACCCCTCCACTTT
NA NA TRBJ2-3 TRBV5-1 CASSPGTLTDTQYF TGCGCCAGCAGCCCCGGTACCCTCACAGATACGCAGTATTTT
NA TRBD1 TRBJ2-2 TRBV6-5 CASSGTGENTGELFF TGTGCCAGCAGCGGGACAGGGGAGAACACCGGGGAGCTGTTTTTT
NA NA TRBJ1-2 TRBV19 CASKEGGSYGYTF TGTGCCAGTAAAGAAGGGGGTTCCTATGGCTACACCTTC
NA NA TRBJ1-5 TRBV19 CASSRGGNQPQHF TGTGCCAGTAGTCGGGGCGGCAATCAGCCCCAGCATTTT
once NA TRBJ1-1 TRBV28 CASSGPGEPQMNTEAFF TGTGCCAGCAGTGGCCCGGGGGAGCCCCAGATGAACACTGAAGCTTTCTTT
NA NA TRBJ1-2 TRBV7-8 CASSSRDNYGYTF TGTGCCAGCAGCTCCCGGGACAACTATGGCTACACCTTC
NA NA TRBJ2-7 TRBV7-8 CASSFDNPYEQYF TGTGCCAGCAGCTTTGATAACCCCTACGAGCAGTACTTC
NA NA TRBJ1-6 TRBV28 CASSPGGVGNSPLHF TGTGCCAGCAGCCCCGGGGGGGTTGGGAATTCACCCCTCCACTTT
NA NA TRBJ2-3 TRBV19 CASSIVPRDTQYF TGTGCCAGTAGTATAGTCCCCAGAGATACGCAGTATTTT
NA NA TRBJ2-2 TRBV5-1 CASSPELTGPTGELFF TGCGCCAGCAGCCCTGAGCTGACGGGTCCCACCGGGGAGCTGTTTTTT
NA NA TRBJ1-2 TRBV28 CASSSSGSSNYGYTF TGTGCCAGCAGTTCCTCCGGGTCCTCGAACTATGGCTACACCTTC
once TRBD1 TRBJ1-6 TRBV6-6 CASSSGQHNSPLHF TGTGCCAGCAGTTCGGGACAGCATAATTCACCCCTCCACTTT
NA NA TRBJ1-5 TRBV5-1 CASSLEDGTNQPQHF TGCGCCAGCAGCTTGGAAGACGGCACCAATCAGCCCCAGCATTTT
NA TRBD2 TRBJ2-2 TRBV28 CASSVTSGRPPGELFF TGTGCCAGCAGTGTGACTAGCGGGCGACCCCCCGGGGAGCTGTTTTTT
NA TRBD1 TRBJ1-6 TRBV10-3 CAISDRGTGGNSPLHF TGTGCCATCAGTGACCGAGGGACAGGGGGTAATTCACCCCTCCACTTT
NA NA TRBJ1-2 TRBV4-2 CASSPLFRGGYGYTF TGTGCCAGCAGCCCCCTCTTTCGGGGGGGCTATGGCTACACCTTC
NA NA TRBJ1-5 TRBV2 CASSAGVVQPQHF TGTGCCAGCAGTGCAGGGGTAGTTCAGCCCCAGCATTTT
NA NA TRBJ1-2 TRBV7-2 CASSPRLEGRWGYTF TGTGCCAGCAGCCCGCGATTGGAGGGGCGCTGGGGCTACACCTTC